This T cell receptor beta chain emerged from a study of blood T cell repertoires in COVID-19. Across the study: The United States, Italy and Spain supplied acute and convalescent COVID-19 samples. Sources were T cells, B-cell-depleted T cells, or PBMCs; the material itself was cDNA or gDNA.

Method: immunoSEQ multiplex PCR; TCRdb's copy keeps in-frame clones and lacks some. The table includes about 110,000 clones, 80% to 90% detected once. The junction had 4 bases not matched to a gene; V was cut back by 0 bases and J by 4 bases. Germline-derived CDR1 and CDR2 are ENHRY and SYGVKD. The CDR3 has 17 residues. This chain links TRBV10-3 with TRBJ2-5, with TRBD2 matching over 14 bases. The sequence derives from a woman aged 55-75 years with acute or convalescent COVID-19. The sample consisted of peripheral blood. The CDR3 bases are TGTGCCATCAGTGAGTCGACTAGCGGGGGGGCCAGAGAGACCCAGTACTTC. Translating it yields CAISESTSGGARETQYF.